The source of this T cell receptor (beta chain) is a study of vaccination and CD4 T cells after COVID-19. Cultured CD4+ T-cell DNA underwent Oncomine TCR Beta short-read sequencing. MiXCR, run by TCRdb on the PCR reads, gives a single entry per CDR3 protein. The data contain around 19,000 distinct CDR3 sequences, around 50% of them seen just once; the ten biggest clones take up around 5.5%. This clonotype appeared a few times. Its cognate antigen is unknown. The CDR3 is 12 amino acids. Germline V CDR1 and CDR2: DFQATT, SNEGSKA (reference sequence). Treatment meaning: approximately 9-day PBMC culture with coronavirus spike peptide pools or control peptides (ViraFEST assay).

The chain links TRBV20-1 to TRBJ2-7; D call uncertain. The receptor's source is a human donor who had recovered from COVID-19. Material: CD4+ T cells from blood, cultured in vitro. CDR3 region: CSVRSYPYEQYF. Written as DNA, the CDR3 is TGCAGCGTACGCAGTTACCCCTACGAGCAGTACTTC.